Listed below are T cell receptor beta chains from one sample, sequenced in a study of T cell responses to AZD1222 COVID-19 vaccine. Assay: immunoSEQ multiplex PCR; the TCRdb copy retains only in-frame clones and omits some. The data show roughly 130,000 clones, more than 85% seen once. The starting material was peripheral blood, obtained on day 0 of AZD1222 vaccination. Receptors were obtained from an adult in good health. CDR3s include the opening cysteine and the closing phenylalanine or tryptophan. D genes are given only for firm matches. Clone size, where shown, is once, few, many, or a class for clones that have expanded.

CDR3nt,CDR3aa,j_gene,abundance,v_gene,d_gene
TGTGCCAGCAGTTGGGGGACCGAATTTGACTCCTACAATGAGCAGTTCTTC,CASSWGTEFDSYNEQFF,TRBJ2-1,-,TRBV28,-
TGTGCCAGCATGACAGGGGTTGAAGCTTTCTTT,CASMTGVEAFF,TRBJ1-1,-,TRBV19,TRBD1
TGTGCCACCGACGACCAGCGGAGGGGGAACACCGGGGAGCTGTTTTTT,CATDDQRRGNTGELFF,TRBJ2-2,-,TRBV19,-
TGTGCCAGCAGATCTCCCGGGACTAGCGGGAGGCGTGAGCAGTACTTC,CASRSPGTSGRREQYF,TRBJ2-7,-,TRBV28,TRBD2
TGTGCCAGTAGTTTACAGGGGATGTATGGCTACACCTTC,CASSLQGMYGYTF,TRBJ1-2,-,TRBV19,TRBD1
TGTGCCAGCAGCTTCGCGGGTCAAGAGACCCAGTACTTC,CASSFAGQETQYF,TRBJ2-5,-,TRBV5-4,-
TGTGCCTCACAGGCCCAGGGACAGGGGGGGTATGGCTACACCTTC,CASQAQGQGGYGYTF,TRBJ1-2,-,TRBV30,TRBD1
TGCGCCAGCAGCCAAGATCTCATCGGAAGCTCTGGGGCCAACGTCCTGACTTTC,CASSQDLIGSSGANVLTF,TRBJ2-6,-,TRBV4-3,-
TGTGCCATCAGCGAGGCCACGGTGACTGAAGCTTTCTTT,CAISEATVTEAFF,TRBJ1-1,-,TRBV10-3,-
TGCGCCAGCAGCACCGGGTCGGGTAATACCAAAGCTAACTATGGCTACACCTTC,CASSTGSGNTKANYGYTF,TRBJ1-2,-,TRBV5-1,-
TGTGCCAGCAGCTTAGCCAGCGGGACCCAAGAGACCCAGTACTTC,CASSLASGTQETQYF,TRBJ2-5,-,TRBV11-3,TRBD2
TGTGCCTGGAGTGTAGTAGGGTCGAGCAATCAGCCCCAGCATTTT,CAWSVVGSSNQPQHF,TRBJ1-5,-,TRBV30,-
TGTGCCAGCAGTTTAGGGACAGGTGGCGGGTTTAACTATGGCTACACCTTC,CASSLGTGGGFNYGYTF,TRBJ1-2,-,TRBV28,TRBD1
TGTGCCAGCAATACAGGGGGAGGCTCTAACTATGGCTACACCTTC,CASNTGGGSNYGYTF,TRBJ1-2,-,TRBV2,TRBD1
TGTGCCAGCAGCTTCAGGCTAGCAGGCACAGATACGCAGTATTTT,CASSFRLAGTDTQYF,TRBJ2-3,-,TRBV7-2,-
TGCAGTGCCAGTCGGGGGGGGACCATATATTTT,CSASRGGTIYF,TRBJ1-3,-,TRBV20-1,-
TGTGCCAGCAGCTTGGCCGAAAAGGCCCTCTATGGCTACACCTTC,CASSLAEKALYGYTF,TRBJ1-2,once,TRBV5-4,-
TGTGCCAGTAGGGCGGAGGGGTCGAGCAATTCACCCCTCCACTTT,CASRAEGSSNSPLHF,TRBJ1-6,-,TRBV19,-
TGCAGCGTTGAAGTACTAGGACAGCTGAACACTGAAGCTTTCTTT,CSVEVLGQLNTEAFF,TRBJ1-1,-,TRBV29-1,-
TGTGCCAGCAGCGCCGGAAGAGCTGTCTCCTACAATGAGCAGTTCTTC,CASSAGRAVSYNEQFF,TRBJ2-1,-,TRBV9,-
TGCGCCAGCAGCCGGGGGGTACTACCACAAGAGACCCAGTACTTC,CASSRGVLPQETQYF,TRBJ2-5,-,TRBV5-1,TRBD2
TGCGCCAGCAGTGAAAAGGGGGCGCGTCGGAACACTGAAGCTTTCTTT,CASSEKGARRNTEAFF,TRBJ1-1,-,TRBV10-1,TRBD1
TGTGCTCTAGGGGGGGCCGAGCAGTACTTC,CALGGAEQYF,TRBJ2-7,-,TRBV28,-
TGTGCCAGCAGCCAAGATCGGCGCCTAGCGGGAGGATTCGATGAGCAGTTCTTC,CASSQDRRLAGGFDEQFF,TRBJ2-1,-,TRBV3-1/TRBV3-2,TRBD2
TGTGCCAGCTCAACCGTGACCGGGCGGAATTCACCCCTCCACTTT,CASSTVTGRNSPLHF,TRBJ1-6,-,TRBV18,-
TGTGCCAGCAGTTACTCGAAAAGCGGGGAGCTGTTTTTT,CASSYSKSGELFF,TRBJ2-2,-,TRBV6-5,-
TGTGCTTGGGACCGGGGGAACTATGGCTACACCTTC,CAWDRGNYGYTF,TRBJ1-2,-,TRBV30,-
TGCGCCAGCAGCCCAGCCCAACGCGGGGGCCCCCAAGAGACCCAGTACTTC,CASSPAQRGGPQETQYF,TRBJ2-5,-,TRBV5-1,-
TGTGCCAGCAGCGTAGATTCCCGGACCGGGGAGCTGTTTTTT,CASSVDSRTGELFF,TRBJ2-2,few,TRBV9,-
TGTGCCGCTACAGGGTCCTACAATGAGCAGTTCTTC,CAATGSYNEQFF,TRBJ2-1,-,TRBV10-3,-
TGTGCCAGTAGTAAGGGGGGACAGTACTATGGCTACACCTTC,CASSKGGQYYGYTF,TRBJ1-2,-,TRBV19,TRBD1
TGCGCCAGCAGCTTGTTTGGCGGAACAGCCGTATCCTCTAACTATGGCTACACCTTC,CASSLFGGTAVSSNYGYTF,TRBJ1-2,-,TRBV5-1,-
TGTGCCAGTAGTATAGTTGCCGGGAAATATGGCTACACCTTC,CASSIVAGKYGYTF,TRBJ1-2,-,TRBV19,-
TGTGCCACCACGACAGGGGGAACTGAAGCTTTCTTT,CATTTGGTEAFF,TRBJ1-1,-,TRBV19,TRBD1
TGCGCCAGCAGCTCTCGGGGGGAACAGCCCCAGCATTTT,CASSSRGEQPQHF,TRBJ1-5,-,TRBV5-1,-
TGTGCCAGCAGCCCTGAGGACAGGTCCGGAGCTAACTATGGCTACACCTTC,CASSPEDRSGANYGYTF,TRBJ1-2,-,TRBV27,TRBD1
TGTGCCAGCAGGAAAGCCCATGCGGGGTCGTGGGGAGATACGCAGTATTTT,CASRKAHAGSWGDTQYF,TRBJ2-3,-,TRBV14,-
TGTGCCAGCGATCCGGACAGGGAGGGCAATCAGCCCCAGCATTTT,CASDPDREGNQPQHF,TRBJ1-5,-,TRBV19,TRBD1
TGTGCCATCAAGAGCGGGAGAGACACCTACGAGCAGTACTTC,CAIKSGRDTYEQYF,TRBJ2-7,-,TRBV10-3,TRBD2
TGTGCCAGCAGCTTAACAGGGGTTGTGGATGAAAAACTGTTTTTT,CASSLTGVVDEKLFF,TRBJ1-4,few,TRBV7-9,TRBD1
TGTGCCAGCAGCTTGGGCCCCCCCGAAAAACTGTTTTTT,CASSLGPPEKLFF,TRBJ1-4,-,TRBV5-6,-
TGTGCCAGTAGCACTACGGACAGGGGTAGTTTTCAGCCCCAGCATTTT,CASSTTDRGSFQPQHF,TRBJ1-5,-,TRBV19,TRBD1
TGTGCCAGCACTCGCGGGGCCTCCGGGGGCTTTGGAAACACCATATATTTT,CASTRGASGGFGNTIYF,TRBJ1-3,-,TRBV6-6,-
TGTGCCAGCAGCCCACAGGTTTTCCAAGAGACCCAGTACTTC,CASSPQVFQETQYF,TRBJ2-5,-,TRBV28,-
TGTGCCAGCAGTTTAGACTACAATGAGCAGTTCTTC,CASSLDYNEQFF,TRBJ2-1,-,TRBV27,-
TGTGCCAGCAGTGAATATACTGGGACGCCCTACGAGCAGTACTTC,CASSEYTGTPYEQYF,TRBJ2-7,few,TRBV2,-
TGTGCCAGCAGTTTCGGACTGGCGGGACAGTTCTTC,CASSFGLAGQFF,TRBJ2-1,-,TRBV28,-
TGTGCCAGCAGGGTGAACACTGAAGCTTTCTTT,CASRVNTEAFF,TRBJ1-1,few,TRBV5-8,-
TGTGCCAGTAGGGGACAGGGAAATTTCTATGGCTACACCTTC,CASRGQGNFYGYTF,TRBJ1-2,-,TRBV19,TRBD1
TGTGCCAGCACTGGGGGACAGGGCGACTATGGCTACACCTTC,CASTGGQGDYGYTF,TRBJ1-2,-,TRBV28,TRBD1
TGCGCCAGCAGCTTGGCCACGGGAAACACCATATATTTT,CASSLATGNTIYF,TRBJ1-3,once,TRBV5-1,-
TGTGCCAGCACCCAGGGGGCGCCCGGGCTCACTGAAGCTTTCTTT,CASTQGAPGLTEAFF,TRBJ1-1,once,TRBV11-2,TRBD1
TGTGCCGGGGATCCGGGAGGGAGGACGAATGAGCAGTTCTTC,CAGDPGGRTNEQFF,TRBJ2-1,few,TRBV12-1,-
TGCGCCAGCAGCCTTAAGGACAGGGGAGGCACTGAAGCTTTCTTT,CASSLKDRGGTEAFF,TRBJ1-1,-,TRBV5-1,TRBD1
TGTGCCAGCAGCTTGAGGTATCGGGAGGGGGGCACTGAAGCTTTCTTT,CASSLRYREGGTEAFF,TRBJ1-1,-,TRBV5-5,-